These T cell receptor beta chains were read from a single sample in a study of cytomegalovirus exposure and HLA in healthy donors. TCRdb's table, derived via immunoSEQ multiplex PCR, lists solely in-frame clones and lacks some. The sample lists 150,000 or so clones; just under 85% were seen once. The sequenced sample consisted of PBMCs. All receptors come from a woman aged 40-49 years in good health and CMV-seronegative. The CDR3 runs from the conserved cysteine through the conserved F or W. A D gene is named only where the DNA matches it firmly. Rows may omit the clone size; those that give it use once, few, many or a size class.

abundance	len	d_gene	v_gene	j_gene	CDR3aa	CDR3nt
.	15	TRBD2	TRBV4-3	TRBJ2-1	CASSQDSSGSNEQFF	TGCGCCAGCAGCCAAGATTCTAGCGGGAGCAATGAGCAGTTCTTC
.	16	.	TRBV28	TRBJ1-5	CASSLWAEYSNQPQHF	TGTGCCAGCAGTTTATGGGCGGAGTATAGCAATCAGCCCCAGCATTTT
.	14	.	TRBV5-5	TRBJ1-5	CASSSRVSNQPQHF	TGTGCCAGCAGTTCCAGGGTTAGCAATCAGCCCCAGCATTTT
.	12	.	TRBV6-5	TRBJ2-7	CASSYGQYEQYF	TGTGCCAGCAGTTACGGACAATACGAGCAGTACTTC
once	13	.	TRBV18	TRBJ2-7	CASSTDRTYEQYF	TGTGCCAGCTCAACGGACAGAACCTACGAGCAGTACTTC
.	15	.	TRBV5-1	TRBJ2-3	CASSLVQASTDTQYF	TGCGCCAGCAGCTTGGTCCAGGCAAGCACAGATACGCAGTATTTT
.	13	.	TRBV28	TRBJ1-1	CASTPTLNTEAFF	TGTGCCAGCACCCCAACACTGAACACTGAAGCTTTCTTT
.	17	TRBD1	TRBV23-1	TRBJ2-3	CASSPSSTGGSTDTQYF	TGCGCCAGCAGTCCCTCCTCGACAGGGGGGAGCACAGATACGCAGTATTTT
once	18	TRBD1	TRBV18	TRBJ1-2	CASSPDFSLSRGLHGYTF	TGTGCCAGCTCACCAGACTTCTCTCTGAGTAGGGGGCTACATGGCTACACCTTC
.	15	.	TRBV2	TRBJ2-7	CASSEVGGGAYEQYF	TGTGCCAGCAGTGAAGTTGGCGGGGGCGCCTACGAGCAGTACTTC
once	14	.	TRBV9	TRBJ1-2	CASSVDAGNYGYTF	TGTGCCAGCAGCGTAGACGCAGGGAACTATGGCTACACCTTC
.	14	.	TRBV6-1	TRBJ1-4	CASSEASGPERLFF	TGTGCCAGCAGTGAAGCGTCGGGTCCCGAGCGACTGTTTTTT
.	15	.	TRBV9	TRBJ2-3	CASSVEAVGTDTQYF	TGTGCCAGCAGCGTAGAAGCGGTCGGGACAGATACGCAGTATTTT
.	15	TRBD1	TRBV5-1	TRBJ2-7	CASSLVPGGVNEQYF	TGCGCCAGCAGCTTGGTCCCAGGGGGTGTAAACGAGCAGTACTTC
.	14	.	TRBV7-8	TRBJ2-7	CASSIRHTSYEQYF	TGTGCCAGCAGCATCCGACATACCTCCTACGAGCAGTACTTC
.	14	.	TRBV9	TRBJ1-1	CASSVEGVNTEAFF	TGTGCCAGCAGCGTAGAGGGGGTGAACACTGAAGCTTTCTTT